One and the same sample provided the 28 T cell receptor beta chains below, sequenced in a study of monozygotic twins with cystic fibrosis. TCRdb's copy holds only in-frame clones and misses some; the assay was immunoSEQ multiplex PCR. The table lists tens of thousands of clones, 75% to 95% of them singletons. Sequenced material: blood. Receptors originate from a girl under 10 years old with cystic fibrosis.

The rearrangement links TRBV7-2 to TRBJ1-6, with a tentative D call TRBD1 (5 bases). CDR1 SGHTA and CDR2 FQGNSA come from the germline V gene. V was trimmed by 4 bases and J by 10 bases, leaving 14 bases between them. The CDR3 runs 14 residues. CDR3 coding DNA: TGTGCCAGCAGCTCTAGACAGCCTCCATCACCCCTCCACTTT. Translated, it gives CASSSRQPPSPLHF.

V usage is TRBV9 and J usage is TRBJ2-3, with TRBD2 identical over 11 bases. CDR3 size: 16 residues. V gave up 0 bases and J gave up 7 bases; unmatched junction bases: 7. The V gene's germline CDR1 is SGDLS and CDR2 YYNGEE. The CDR3 is CASSVAGTSGANTQYF. The CDR3 DNA reads as TGTGCCAGCAGCGTAGCGGGGACTAGCGGTGCCAATACGCAGTATTTT. Filled out from reference TRBV9 and TRBJ2-3, the complete variable domain reads DSGVTQTPKHLITATGQRVTLRCSPRSGDLSVYWYQQSLDQGLQFLIQYYNGEERAKGNILERFSAQQFPDLHSELNLSSLELGDSALYFCASSVAGTSGANTQYFGPGTRLTVL.

The chain uses TRBV7-9 and TRBJ1-4; TRBD1 agrees at 7 bases. CDR1 is SEHNR, CDR2 FQNEAQ, per germline (reference sequence). V lost 0 bases to trimming and J lost 8 bases; unmatched junction nucleotides: 6. CDR3 size: 15 residues. CDR3 nucleotides: TGTGCCAGCAGCTTAGCTGTAAGGGGGCGCGAAAAACTGTTTTTT. Translation: CASSLAVRGREKLFF.

The chain is built from TRBV9 and TRBJ1-1, with D unresolved. Germline V gives CDR1 SGDLS, CDR2 YYNGEE. With 3 bases removed from V and 1 base from J, the gap between germline ends came to 10 bases. The CDR3 has 14 residues. The CDR3 coding sequence is TGTGCCAGCAGCGGGGCTGTTCCGAACACTGAAGCTTTCTTT. This codes for CASSGAVPNTEAFF.

The rearrangement links TRBV5-4 to TRBJ2-1, with TRBD2 identical over 10 bases. This CDR3 has 14 amino acids. Germline V gives CDR1 SGHNT, CDR2 YYREEE (reference sequence). Germline trimming cut 2 bases from V and 7 bases from J; bases unmatched to any gene: 3. In DNA, the CDR3 is TGTGCCAGCAGCTTACTAGCGGGGTCGAATGAGCAGTTCTTC. Its translation: CASSLLAGSNEQFF.

This chain joins TRBV7-9 and TRBJ1-1; weak D call: TRBD1 (5 bases). The V end was cut by 0 bases, the J end by 8 bases, with 19 bases between. CDR1 SEHNR and CDR2 FQNEAQ come from the germline V gene (reference sequence). This CDR3 is built from 16 residues. CDR3 amino acids: CASSLADPGLFGEAFF. The DNA for the CDR3 is TGTGCCAGCAGCTTAGCGGACCCAGGGCTGTTCGGGGAAGCTTTCTTT.

This sequence joins TRBV7-2 and TRBJ2-7; 9 positions agree with TRBD2. CDR1 and CDR2 from the germline V gene are SGHTA and FQGNSA. The CDR3 loop spans 15 amino acids. J lost 3 bases, V lost 2 bases, and 5 bases had no gene match. The CDR3 region has the DNA TGTGCCAGCAGCTTAAGGGCGGGGGGGCTCTACGAGCAGTACTTC. Its protein product is CASSLRAGGLYEQYF.

The V and J genes are TRBV7-9 and TRBJ2-7; D not resolved. This CDR3 comprises 14 residues. The germline V gene encodes CDR1 SEHNR and CDR2 FQNEAQ (reference sequence). The ends were cut back, 4 bases at V and 1 base at J, with 11 bases in the middle. The CDR3 here is CASSSPTGSYEQYF. CDR3 sequence (DNA): TGTGCCAGCAGCTCTCCCACCGGGTCCTACGAGCAGTACTTC.

This chain connects TRBV27 to TRBJ1-6; tentative D call: TRBD1 (5 bases). The CDR3 sequence is 15 residues long. Germline values: CDR1 MNHEY, CDR2 SMNVEV (reference sequence). The V end was cut by 1 base, the J end by 7 bases, with 11 bases between. The CDR3 DNA follows: TGTGCCAGCAGTTTATATCAGGGTTGGAATTCACCCCTCCACTTT. Translating gives CASSLYQGWNSPLHF.

This chain links TRBV29-1 with TRBJ2-1; tentatively, D is TRBD1 (6 bases). This CDR3 contains 16 residues. Trimming shortened V by 0 bases and J by 9 bases, and 21 bases separated the two germline ends. CDR1 and CDR2 from the germline V gene are SQVTM and ANQGSEA. The CDR3 bases are TGCAGCGTTGAAGATCGGGTCAGGGGTAGGGAAAGTGAGCAGTTCTTC. This encodes CSVEDRVRGRESEQFF.

The genes are TRBV4-3 and TRBJ1-3, with D hard to call. The CDR3 contains 17 residues. Trimming pared 0 bases from V and 2 bases from J, leaving 14 bases between. Germline values: CDR1 LGHNA, CDR2 YSLEER. CDR3 amino acids: CASSQELFTRAGNTIYF. In DNA form, the CDR3 reads TGCGCCAGCAGCCAAGAATTATTCACACGTGCTGGAAACACCATATATTTT.

This rearrangement joins TRBV6-6 to TRBJ1-1, with TRBD1 matching 10 bases. V was pared by 6 bases and J by 4 bases, with 5 bases of the junction left unmatched. This CDR3 comprises 14 residues. Germline V gene lookup returns CDR1 MNHNY and CDR2 SVGAGI (reference sequence). Here the CDR3 reads CASSHGQGGTEAFF. In nucleotides, the CDR3 is TGTGCCAGCAGCCACGGACAGGGGGGCACTGAAGCTTTCTTT.

The chain combines TRBV6-1 with TRBJ1-2; perhaps TRBD1 as D (5 bases). This CDR3 comprises 14 residues. The ends were cut back, 7 bases at V and 5 bases at J, with 17 bases in the middle. CDR1 and CDR2 from the germline V gene are MNHNS and SASEGT. As DNA, the CDR3 is TGTGCCAGCAATCACCCCGATCGGGGGTATGGCTACACCTTC. Translated, it gives CASNHPDRGYGYTF.

The gene calls are TRBV6-5 and TRBJ1-1, with D possibly being TRBD1 (5 bases). The ends were cut back, 4 bases at V and 5 bases at J, with 17 bases in the middle. Germline assignment: CDR1 MNHEY and CDR2 SVGAGI. CDR3 length: 15 residues. DNA for the CDR3: TGTGCCAGCAGTTTAGGTTCCGGGGGGGGAACTGAAGCTTTCTTT. This gives the protein CASSLGSGGGTEAFF.

The CDR3 nucleotides read TGTGCCAGCAGCTTAAGGGGGTCGGGGGCAAGCAATCAGCCCCAGCATTTT. As protein: CASSLRGSGASNQPQHF. The V gene is TRBV7-2, the J gene TRBJ1-5; D is perhaps TRBD1 (6 bases). Germline loops: CDR1 SGHTA, CDR2 FQGNSA. The CDR3 runs to 17 residues. V lost 2 bases and J 1 base, leaving 15 bases between the germline ends.

The rearrangement joins TRBV7-2 to TRBJ2-3; possibly TRBD2 for D (5 bases). Trimming took off 1 base at V and 2 bases at J, with 10 bases between the two ends. CDR1 is SGHTA, CDR2 FQGNSA, per germline. This CDR3 contains 15 residues. The CDR3 sequence is CASSLEGRATDTQYF. CDR3 bases: TGTGCCAGCAGCTTAGAAGGGCGGGCCACAGATACGCAGTATTTT.

The J gene is TRBJ1-2, the V gene TRBV7-2, with D uncertain. V lost 1 base to trimming and J lost 4 bases, with 13 bases between them. This CDR3 has 15 residues. Looked up from germline, CDR1 is SGHTA and CDR2 is FQGNSA. Written as DNA, the CDR3 is TGTGCCAGCAGCTTAGAGGTTCAAAGTTCCTATGGCTACACCTTC. Translated: CASSLEVQSSYGYTF.

This clone has just one count. The chain uses TRBV5-5 and TRBJ2-7, with 7 bases fitting TRBD1. The junction had 10 bases not matched to a gene; V was cut back by 4 bases and J by 0 bases. Germline CDR1 is SGHKS and CDR2 is YYEKEE (reference sequence). The CDR3 sequence is 16 residues long. In nucleotides, the CDR3 is TGTGCCAGCAGCCGGATACGGGGACAGCTCTCCTACGAGCAGTACTTC. It encodes CASSRIRGQLSYEQYF.

This chain joins TRBV5-1 and TRBJ2-1; TRBD1 is a possible D gene (5 bases). The germline CDR1 and CDR2 sequences are SGHRS and YFSETQ. The CDR3 is 12 residues long. V was trimmed by 5 bases and J by 4 bases, leaving 7 bases between them. CDR3 nucleotides: TGCGCCAGCAGTCCAGGGTACAATGAGCAGTTCTTC. It is translated as CASSPGYNEQFF.

This chain connects TRBV2 to TRBJ1-2; D is unclear. This CDR3 comprises 13 residues. CDR1 and CDR2 from the germline V gene are SNHLY and FYNNEI. Trimming shortened V by 6 bases and J by 3 bases, and 11 bases separated the two germline ends. The CDR3 here is CASREEIDYGYTF. As DNA, the CDR3 is TGTGCCAGCAGGGAGGAGATCGACTATGGCTACACCTTC.

The rearrangement uses TRBV5-6 and TRBJ1-2; D possibly corresponds to TRBD1 (5 bases). Germline V CDR1 and CDR2: SGHDT, YYEEEE. Trimming removed 4 bases from V and 4 bases from J, with 11 bases in between. This CDR3 has 13 residues. In DNA form, the CDR3 reads TGTGCCAGCAGCACCAGAACAGGCTATGGCTACACCTTC. It codes for CASSTRTGYGYTF.

This clone has more than one count but fewer than ten. The CDR3 DNA reads TGCGCCAGCAGTCAATCGGCGGCAGGGTTGTACGAGCAGTACTTC. Protein product: CASSQSAAGLYEQYF. This chain uses TRBV23-1 with TRBJ2-7; tentatively, D is TRBD1 (5 bases). TRBV23-1 is an open reading frame, and its role is uncertain. The V end lost 0 bases, the J end lost 4 bases, and 13 bases lay between the germline ends. The CDR3 consists of 15 residues.

The chain uses TRBV6-6 and TRBJ1-3; 8 bases are a match to TRBD1. Germline lookup yields CDR1 MNHNY and CDR2 SVGAGI (reference sequence). This CDR3 is built from 15 residues. After removal of 2 bases from V and 2 bases from J, the junction contained 2 bases not matched to a gene. DNA for the CDR3: TGTGCCAGCAGTTACAAGACAGGGGCTGGAAACACCATATATTTT. This gives the protein CASSYKTGAGNTIYF.

This clone occurred once. The chain has TRBV25-1 and TRBJ2-1; no reliable D call. This CDR3 region has 10 residues. CDR1 MGHDK and CDR2 SYGVNS come from the germline V gene. Trimming took 7 bases from V and 9 from J, leaving 7 bases between them. Here the CDR3 DNA reads TGTGCCAGCATGTTGGGTGAGCAGTTCTTC. This gives the protein CASMLGEQFF.

The rearrangement links TRBV6-5 to TRBJ1-2; D unclear. Germline CDR1 and CDR2: MNHEY and SVGAGI. The CDR3 contains 14 residues. Trimming shortened V by 0 bases and J by 5 bases, and 10 bases separated the two germline ends. This CDR3 reads CASSYSRLSYGYTF. CDR3 nucleotide sequence: TGTGCCAGCAGTTACTCGCGGCTCTCTTATGGCTACACCTTC.

V is TRBV27 and J is TRBJ2-7, with D possibly being TRBD1 (6 bases). Germline V gives CDR1 MNHEY, CDR2 SMNVEV (reference sequence). Trimming stripped 8 bases from V and 4 bases from J, with 21 bases between. This CDR3 spans 15 amino acids. The CDR3 reads CASQDSSEGKYEQYF. CDR3 nucleotides: TGTGCCAGCCAGGACAGTTCCGAGGGTAAATACGAGCAGTACTTC.

J is TRBJ2-1 and V is TRBV9; TRBD2 agrees at 13 bases. The CDR3 contains 16 residues. Unmatched junction bases numbered 8, after V lost 3 bases and J lost 8 bases. Germline CDR1 is SGDLS and CDR2 is YYNGEE. CDR3 sequence reads: CASSAILAGGPHEQFF. The DNA for the CDR3 is TGTGCCAGCAGCGCCATACTAGCGGGGGGGCCCCATGAGCAGTTCTTC.

The CDR3 nucleotides are TGTGCCAGCAGAGGACAGGGGGAAAAACTGTTTTTT. Its protein product is CASRGQGEKLFF. This chain links TRBV2 with TRBJ1-4, with TRBD1 matching over 9 bases. CDR1 is SNHLY, CDR2 FYNNEI, per germline. The J segment lost 8 bases and the V segment lost 6 bases, leaving 1 base of the junction unmatched. The length of the CDR3 is 12 residues. Based on the CDR3 plus reference TRBV2 and TRBJ1-4, the full variable domain is EPEVTQTPSHQVTQMGQEVILRCVPISNHLYFYWYRQILGQKVEFLVSFYNNEISEKSEIFDDQFSVERPDGSNFTLKIRSTKLEDSAMYFCASRGQGEKLFFGSGTQLSVL.